The rows below give T cell receptor beta chains drawn from one sample of a study of early T cells in non-severe SARS-CoV-2 infection. TCRdb called the 5' RACE reads again in MiXCR, with one record for every CDR3 protein. The repertoire consists of about 68,000 distinct CDR3 sequences, with 9% to 15% occurring once and the leading ten covering roughly 1.7%. Material for sequencing was whole blood. These receptors all come from an adult who was a healthcare worker with PCR-confirmed SARS-CoV-2 infection or an uninfected control (not recorded which). The CDR3 runs from the conserved cysteine through the conserved F or W. D genes are given only for firm matches. Not every row has a clone size; where given, it reads once, few, many or a size class.

size: many; V: TRBV30; J: TRBJ1-4; D: TRBD1; CDR3: CAWTGQENEKLFF; DNA: TGTGCCTGGACCGGACAGGAGAATGAAAAACTGTTTTTT
size: few; V: TRBV5-1; J: TRBJ1-2; D: -; CDR3: CASSLEVSYGYTF; DNA: TGCGCCAGCAGCTTGGAGGTCAGCTATGGCTACACCTTC
size: medium-sized; V: TRBV7-2; J: TRBJ2-1; D: TRBD2; CDR3: CASSLGAGLAGNEQFF; DNA: TGTGCCAGCAGCTTAGGGGCGGGGCTAGCGGGCAATGAGCAGTTCTTC
size: -; V: TRBV5-8; J: TRBJ2-7; D: TRBD1; CDR3: CASSYGTGPEQYF; DNA: TGTGCCAGCAGCTACGGGACAGGGCCCGAGCAGTACTTC
size: -; V: TRBV7-9; J: TRBJ2-7; D: TRBD1; CDR3: CASSSTDRGYEQYF; DNA: TGTGCCAGCAGCTCAACGGACAGGGGATACGAGCAGTACTTC
size: -; V: TRBV9; J: TRBJ2-5; D: TRBD1; CDR3: CASSEGQGYETQYF; DNA: TGTGCCAGCAGCGAGGGACAGGGGTATGAGACCCAGTACTTC
size: many; V: TRBV20-1; J: TRBJ1-6; D: -; CDR3: CSASRQDYNSPLHF; DNA: TGCAGTGCTAGTCGACAGGACTATAATTCACCCCTCCACTTT
size: -; V: TRBV5-4; J: TRBJ1-1; D: -; CDR3: CASSLVEQDTEAFF; DNA: TGTGCCAGCAGCTTGGTAGAACAGGACACTGAAGCTTTCTTT
size: many; V: TRBV5-1; J: TRBJ2-2; D: -; CDR3: CASSRPGQVNTGELFF; DNA: TGCGCCAGCAGTCGTCCGGGACAAGTAAACACCGGGGAGCTGTTTTTT
size: many; V: TRBV10-1; J: TRBJ2-5; D: -; CDR3: CASSTSASRGETQYF; DNA: TGCGCCAGCTCTACGTCGGCATCCCGGGGGGAGACCCAGTACTTC
size: many; V: TRBV12-3/TRBV12-4; J: TRBJ2-1; D: -; CDR3: CASLALVGGAGNEQFF; DNA: TGTGCCAGCCTAGCGTTAGTGGGGGGGGCCGGGAATGAGCAGTTCTTC
size: many; V: TRBV6-5; J: TRBJ2-7; D: -; CDR3: CATRRVPGAYEQYF; DNA: TGTGCCACCCGGCGGGTCCCTGGGGCCTACGAGCAGTACTTC
size: -; V: TRBV2; J: TRBJ2-3; D: -; CDR3: CASIGQGYGTDTQYF; DNA: TGTGCCAGCATAGGGCAGGGGTACGGCACAGATACGCAGTATTTT
size: once; V: TRBV5-5; J: TRBJ1-6; D: TRBD1; CDR3: CASSLTGASPLHF; DNA: TGTGCCAGCAGCCTTACAGGGGCTTCACCCCTCCACTTT
size: few; V: TRBV5-6; J: TRBJ2-4; D: TRBD1; CDR3: CASSLIQGDKNIQYF; DNA: TGTGCCAGCAGCCTGATACAGGGGGACAAAAACATTCAGTACTTC
size: few; V: TRBV5-5; J: TRBJ2-5; D: TRBD1; CDR3: CASSVGQGAFPQETQYF; DNA: TGTGCCAGCAGCGTCGGACAGGGGGCTTTTCCCCAAGAGACCCAGTACTTC
size: few; V: TRBV7-2; J: TRBJ1-5; D: -; CDR3: CASSLEYNQPQHF; DNA: TGTGCCAGCAGCTTAGAATACAATCAGCCCCAGCATTTT
size: -; V: TRBV5-1; J: TRBJ1-4; D: -; CDR3: CASSSSGARNEKLFF; DNA: TGCGCCAGCAGCTCCTCAGGGGCAAGAAATGAAAAACTGTTTTTT
size: few; V: TRBV6-5; J: TRBJ2-1; D: -; CDR3: CASSYEQGNREQFF; DNA: TGTGCCAGCAGTTACGAACAGGGTAATCGCGAGCAGTTCTTC
size: -; V: TRBV7-9; J: TRBJ2-1; D: -; CDR3: CASSLGGPGSNEQFF; DNA: TGTGCCAGCAGCTTAGGGGGCCCAGGGAGCAATGAGCAGTTCTTC
size: -; V: TRBV5-1; J: TRBJ2-3; D: -; CDR3: CASSPRSPADTQYF; DNA: TGCGCCAGCAGCCCTAGGAGCCCGGCAGATACGCAGTATTTT
size: few; V: TRBV29-1; J: TRBJ1-2; D: -; CDR3: CSVGPRQADYGYTF; DNA: TGCAGCGTCGGACCTAGACAGGCCGACTATGGCTACACCTTC
size: -; V: TRBV5-5; J: TRBJ2-7; D: -; CDR3: CASSLVRAYEQYF; DNA: TGTGCCAGCAGCTTGGTAAGGGCCTACGAGCAGTACTTC
size: -; V: TRBV7-2; J: TRBJ1-2; D: TRBD1; CDR3: CASSPWDRSGTNYGYTF; DNA: TGTGCCAGCAGCCCCTGGGACAGGAGTGGGACTAACTATGGCTACACCTTC
size: many; V: TRBV7-8; J: TRBJ1-3; D: -; CDR3: CASRPGAQNTIYF; DNA: TGTGCCAGCAGACCAGGGGCCCAAAACACCATATATTTT
size: many; V: TRBV4-1; J: TRBJ2-7; D: -; CDR3: CASSQEPGQNEQYF; DNA: TGCGCCAGCAGCCAAGAACCCGGACAGAACGAGCAGTACTTC
size: -; V: TRBV14; J: TRBJ2-5; D: -; CDR3: CASSQAETQYF; DNA: TGTGCCAGCAGCCAAGCGGAGACCCAGTACTTC
size: many; V: TRBV3-1; J: TRBJ1-3; D: -; CDR3: CASTREGAGNTIYF; DNA: TGTGCCAGCACCAGGGAGGGTGCTGGAAACACCATATATTTT
size: few; V: TRBV12-5; J: TRBJ1-4; D: -; CDR3: CASGRQASRLFF; DNA: TGTGCTAGTGGACGACAGGCTTCAAGGCTGTTTTTT
size: many; V: TRBV12-3/TRBV12-4; J: TRBJ2-7; D: -; CDR3: CASRLDRNYEQYF; DNA: TGTGCCAGCAGATTGGACAGAAACTACGAGCAGTACTTC
size: -; V: TRBV12-3/TRBV12-4; J: TRBJ2-1; D: TRBD2; CDR3: CASNKGLAGVPSHEQFF; DNA: TGTGCCAGCAATAAAGGACTAGCGGGGGTTCCCTCCCATGAGCAGTTCTTC
size: -; V: TRBV10-1; J: TRBJ2-3; D: -; CDR3: CASSAGLRNTDTQYF; DNA: TGCGCCAGCAGTGCCGGGCTACGCAACACAGATACGCAGTATTTT
size: -; V: TRBV5-4; J: TRBJ2-1; D: TRBD2; CDR3: CASSSGLAGPVHNNEQFF; DNA: TGTGCCAGCAGCTCAGGACTAGCGGGGCCCGTTCATAACAATGAGCAGTTCTTC
size: -; V: TRBV10-3; J: TRBJ1-4; D: TRBD1; CDR3: CAIGRGTAGNEKLFF; DNA: TGTGCCATCGGAAGAGGGACAGCGGGTAATGAAAAACTGTTTTTT
size: -; V: TRBV20-1; J: TRBJ1-1; D: -; CDR3: CSARVTDTEAFF; DNA: TGCAGTGCTAGAGTTACGGACACTGAAGCTTTCTTT
size: many; V: TRBV11-2; J: TRBJ2-7; D: TRBD2; CDR3: CASSLGRGLAETPYEQYF; DNA: TGTGCCAGCAGCTTAGGAAGGGGACTAGCCGAAACCCCCTACGAGCAGTACTTC
size: few; V: TRBV7-8; J: TRBJ1-5; D: TRBD1; CDR3: CASSLVGQGGQPQHF; DNA: TGTGCCAGCAGCTTAGTTGGACAGGGCGGACAGCCCCAGCATTTT
size: -; V: TRBV19; J: TRBJ1-4; D: -; CDR3: CASSSPGHPATNEKLFF; DNA: TGTGCCAGTAGTAGCCCCGGACATCCTGCAACTAATGAAAAACTGTTTTTT
size: few; V: TRBV18; J: TRBJ2-7; D: -; CDR3: CASSPRVSRSFFEQYF; DNA: TGTGCCAGCTCACCGAGAGTATCCAGATCCTTTTTTGAGCAGTACTTC
size: -; V: TRBV29-1; J: TRBJ1-1; D: TRBD1; CDR3: CSVVTWQGANTEAFF; DNA: TGCAGCGTTGTGACTTGGCAGGGGGCGAACACTGAAGCTTTCTTT
size: many; V: TRBV4-3; J: TRBJ2-1; D: TRBD1; CDR3: CASSQDDRGRNEQFF; DNA: TGCGCCAGCAGCCAGGACGACAGGGGCCGTAATGAGCAGTTCTTC
size: few; V: TRBV3-1; J: TRBJ1-1; D: -; CDR3: CASSQAQGITEAFF; DNA: TGTGCCAGCAGCCAAGCACAGGGAATCACTGAAGCTTTCTTT
size: many; V: TRBV7-9; J: TRBJ2-3; D: TRBD1; CDR3: CAINRDRVDTQYF; DNA: TGTGCCATCAACCGGGACAGGGTGGATACGCAGTATTTT
size: -; V: TRBV30; J: TRBJ2-7; D: TRBD2; CDR3: CAWSVGGAYEQYF; DNA: TGTGCCTGGAGTGTCGGGGGGGCCTACGAGCAGTACTTC
size: many; V: TRBV6-6; J: TRBJ1-3; D: -; CDR3: CASSLGAGSGNTIYF; DNA: TGTGCCAGCAGTTTAGGGGCAGGCTCTGGAAACACCATATATTTT
size: many; V: TRBV6-5; J: TRBJ2-4; D: -; CDR3: CASSPRPGAKNIQYF; DNA: TGTGCCAGCAGTCCCCGTCCGGGAGCCAAAAACATTCAGTACTTC
size: many; V: TRBV7-9; J: TRBJ2-7; D: -; CDR3: CASSSSGLLSYEQYF; DNA: TGTGCCAGCAGCTCCTCGGGACTTCTCTCCTACGAGCAGTACTTC
size: many; V: TRBV6-1; J: TRBJ1-4; D: -; CDR3: CATSLTGRSNEKLFF; DNA: TGTGCCACCTCCTTAACGGGCAGGTCGAATGAAAAACTGTTTTTT
size: -; V: TRBV6-1; J: TRBJ1-5; D: TRBD1; CDR3: CASLDPGGGNQPQHF; DNA: TGTGCCAGCCTTGACCCAGGGGGGGGCAATCAGCCCCAGCATTTT
size: -; V: TRBV20-1; J: TRBJ2-2; D: TRBD2; CDR3: CSARKAGAGELFF; DNA: TGCAGTGCTAGAAAAGCGGGGGCCGGGGAGCTGTTTTTT
size: -; V: TRBV6-5; J: TRBJ2-2; D: TRBD2; CDR3: CASSLLAPGLGTGELFF; DNA: TGTGCCAGCAGTTTACTAGCCCCGGGACTAGGCACCGGGGAGCTGTTTTTT
size: few; V: TRBV20-1; J: TRBJ2-5; D: TRBD2; CDR3: CSPERGLGETQYF; DNA: TGCAGTCCCGAGCGGGGGTTGGGGGAGACCCAGTACTTC
size: many; V: TRBV5-4; J: TRBJ2-1; D: -; CDR3: CASSLAGSYNEQFF; DNA: TGTGCCAGCAGCTTGGCTGGTTCCTACAATGAGCAGTTCTTC
size: many; V: TRBV12-3/TRBV12-4; J: TRBJ2-1; D: TRBD2; CDR3: CASSPTAGEGEQFF; DNA: TGTGCCAGCAGTCCGACTGCGGGGGAGGGTGAGCAGTTCTTC